This T cell receptor (beta chain) emerged from a study of cytomegalovirus exposure and HLA in healthy donors. Study-wide points: Productive rates of about 87% or about 30% were seen for most TCR beta V segments in an earlier analysis. One variant, a missense change in DCLRE1C, was linked in a later analysis to TCR beta V- and J-gene trimming.

Losses at the gene ends were 2 bases for V and 0 bases for J; bases not matched to a gene: 11. The CDR3 sequence is 18 residues long. Looked up from germline, CDR1 is SGHTA and CDR2 is FQGNSA. Primers included in the PCR were 60 Vbeta and 13 Jbeta primers. Only in-frame clones appear in the TCRdb table, and some are missing; sequencing was by immunoSEQ multiplex PCR. Counted here are about 120,000 clones, around 81% occurring once; the ten biggest clones make up 2% to 2.5%. A word on this clone: Antigen: not known.

The rearrangement joins TRBV7-2 to TRBJ2-5; 8 bases match TRBD2. This TCR derives from a middle-aged woman in good health and CMV-seronegative. The sequencing input was PBMCs. The DNA of the CDR3 is TGTGCCAGCAGCTTAATTGGGCCGGGACTAGGGCACCAAGAGACCCAGTACTTC. Protein product: CASSLIGPGLGHQETQYF.